These 9 T cell receptor beta chains came from one sample sequenced in a study of OX40 agonist ivuxolimab in advanced cancers. Sequencing was performed with immunoSEQ multiplex PCR; in TCRdb, only in-frame clones are kept and a portion is missing. The sample lists just under 75,000 clones, approximately 90% occurring once. The specimen was CD4+ or CD8+ T cells sorted from blood, collected in a trial of the OX40 agonist ivuxolimab. Receptors were obtained from an adult with an advanced solid tumor such as melanoma, head and neck, liver or kidney cancer.

This clone occurred a few times. The chain is built from TRBV5-4 and TRBJ2-3; D not resolved. In germline, CDR1 is SGHNT, CDR2 YYREEE (reference sequence). This CDR3 is built from 15 residues. The germline V and J ends were trimmed by 0 bases and 4 bases, with 12 bases remaining between them. CDR3: CASSLVVASPDTQYF. For the CDR3, the DNA is TGTGCCAGCAGCTTGGTAGTTGCGTCCCCAGATACGCAGTATTTT.

V gene TRBV9 combines with J gene TRBJ1-3; D is uncertain. CDR1 and CDR2 from the germline V gene are SGDLS and YYNGEE. The V end lost 0 bases, the J end lost 0 bases, and 10 bases lay between the germline ends. This CDR3 spans 16 amino acids. The CDR3 region is CASSVDPVFSGNTIYF. The DNA of the CDR3 is TGTGCCAGCAGCGTAGATCCGGTATTCTCTGGAAACACCATATATTTT.

The V call is TRBV30, the J call TRBJ2-1; D is possibly TRBD2 (6 bases). Germline CDR1 GTSNPN, CDR2 SVGIG (reference sequence). The CDR3 extends over 12 amino acids. Trimming took off 0 bases at V and 9 bases at J, with 9 bases between the two ends. Here the CDR3 DNA reads TGTGCCTGGAGTGTACGGAGGGGTGAGCAGTTCTTC. Translation gives CAWSVRRGEQFF.

The chain recombines TRBV4-2 with TRBJ2-5; 8 nucleotides align to TRBD2. CDR1 is LGHNA, CDR2 YNFKEQ, per germline. The CDR3 consists of 14 residues. V was pared by 4 bases and J by 4 bases, with 5 bases of the junction left unmatched. The CDR3, as DNA: TGTGCCAGCAGCCTCGGGACTAGATTAGAGACCCAGTACTTC. Protein: CASSLGTRLETQYF.

This rearrangement joins TRBV11-2 to TRBJ2-2; 9 bases match TRBD2. Germline CDR1 and CDR2: SGHAT and FQNNGV. V shed 3 bases, J shed 6 bases, and the junction held 8 bases outside the gene matches. This CDR3 is 16 amino acids long. DNA for the CDR3: TGTGCCAGCAGCTTCCAGACTAGCGGTAGTTCCGGGGAGCTGTTTTTT. Its translation: CASSFQTSGSSGELFF. Variable domain in full (rest from reference TRBV11-2 and TRBJ2-2): EAGVAQSPRYKIIEKRQSVAFWCNPISGHATLYWYQQILGQGPKLLIQFQNNGVVDDSQLPKDRFSAERLKGVDSTLKIQPAKLEDSAVYLCASSFQTSGSSGELFFGEGSRLTVL.

V gene TRBV4-3 combines with J gene TRBJ2-1; 8 bases align to TRBD2. The V gene's germline CDR1 is LGHNA and CDR2 YSLEER. This CDR3 has 15 residues. The J segment lost 6 bases and the V segment lost 0 bases, leaving 4 bases of the junction unmatched. In DNA form, the CDR3 reads TGCGCCAGCAGCCAAGAACCGGGAGGGGGCAATGAGCAGTTCTTC. Translation: CASSQEPGGGNEQFF.

Note on this clone: The sample carries other DNA sequences with the same CDR3. The chain uses TRBV20-1 and TRBJ2-5; no firm D call. V lost 3 bases and J lost 1, with 3 bases in between. Looked up from germline, CDR1 is DFQATT and CDR2 is SNEGSKA (reference sequence). The CDR3 covers 11 residues. DNA for the CDR3: TGCAGTGCTAGTCCCCAAGAGACCCAGTACTTC. This codes for CSASPQETQYF.

The chain combines TRBV27 with TRBJ2-5; perhaps TRBD1 as D (7 bases). Trimming pared 3 bases from V and 5 bases from J, leaving 10 bases between. CDR3 size: 13 residues. Germline V gene sequence: CDR1 MNHEY, CDR2 SMNVEV (reference sequence). CDR3 region: CASSFRGVETQYF. CDR3 in DNA: TGTGCCAGCAGTTTCAGGGGGGTGGAGACCCAGTACTTC.

The chain has TRBV19 and TRBJ2-2; the D is unclear. The V and J ends lost 10 bases and 0 bases respectively, with 9 bases between them. The germline V gene has CDR1 LNHDA and CDR2 SQIVND (reference sequence). This CDR3 spans 13 amino acids. The CDR3 region has the DNA TGTGCCACCTCCACCCCGAACACCGGGGAGCTGTTTTTT. Translated, it gives CATSTPNTGELFF.